The sequence of this T cell receptor (beta chain) was determined in a study of blood T cells in healthy people across ages. Study-wide findings and caveats: Per million T cells, TCR beta diversity dropped roughly linearly as age increased.

V shed 1 base, J shed 4 bases, and the junction held 1 base outside the gene matches. The germline V gene encodes CDR1 SGHVS and CDR2 FNYEAQ. The CDR3 is 15 amino acids. A sample-barcoded 5' primer and a J-beta primer mix were used in a second PCR of about 7 to 12 cycles. A tag from a template-switch adaptor with 12 random nucleotides marked each cDNA molecule. In TCRdb, the 5' RACE reads were re-called with MiXCR into one record per CDR3 protein. The sample has under 2 million distinct CDR3 sequences; 30% to 40% are singletons. This clonotype was counted many times. What it binds is unknown. The rearrangement uses TRBV7-6 and TRBJ2-5, with 12 bases matching TRBD2. Sequencing input: blood. This TCR was recovered from a woman in her thirties in good health. CDR3 coding DNA: TGTGCCAGCAGCTTAGAACTAGCGGGAGGAGAGACCCAGTACTTC. As protein: CASSLELAGGETQYF.